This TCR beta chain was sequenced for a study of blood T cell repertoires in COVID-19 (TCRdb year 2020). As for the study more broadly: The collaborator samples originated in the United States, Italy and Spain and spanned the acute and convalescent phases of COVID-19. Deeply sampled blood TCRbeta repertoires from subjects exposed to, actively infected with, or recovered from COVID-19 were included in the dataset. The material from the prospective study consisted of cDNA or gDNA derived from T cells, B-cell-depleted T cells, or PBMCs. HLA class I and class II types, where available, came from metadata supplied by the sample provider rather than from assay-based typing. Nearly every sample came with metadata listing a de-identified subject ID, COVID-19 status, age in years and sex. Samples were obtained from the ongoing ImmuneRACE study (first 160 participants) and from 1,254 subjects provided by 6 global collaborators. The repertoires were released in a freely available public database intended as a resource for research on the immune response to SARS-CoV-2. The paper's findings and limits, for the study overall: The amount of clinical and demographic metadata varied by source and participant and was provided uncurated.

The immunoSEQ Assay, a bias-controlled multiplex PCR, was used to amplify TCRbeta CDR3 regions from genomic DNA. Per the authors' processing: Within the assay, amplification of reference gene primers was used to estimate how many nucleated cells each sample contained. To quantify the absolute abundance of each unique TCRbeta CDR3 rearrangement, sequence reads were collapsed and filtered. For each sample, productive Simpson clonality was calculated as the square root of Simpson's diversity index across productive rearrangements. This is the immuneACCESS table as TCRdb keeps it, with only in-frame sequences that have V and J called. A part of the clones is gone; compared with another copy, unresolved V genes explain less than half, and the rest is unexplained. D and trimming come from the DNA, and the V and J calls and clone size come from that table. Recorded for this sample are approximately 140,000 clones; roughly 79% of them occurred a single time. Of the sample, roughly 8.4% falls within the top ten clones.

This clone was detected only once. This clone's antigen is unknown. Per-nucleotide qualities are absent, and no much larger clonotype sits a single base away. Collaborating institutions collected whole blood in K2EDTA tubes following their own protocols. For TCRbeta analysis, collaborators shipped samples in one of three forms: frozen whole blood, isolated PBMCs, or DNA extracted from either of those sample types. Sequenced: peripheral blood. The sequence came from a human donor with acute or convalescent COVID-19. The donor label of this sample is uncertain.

The bases are TGCAGCGTACGGGACAGGTCGAACACTGAAGCTTTCTTT. It encodes CSVRDRSNTEAFF. The rearrangement joined TRBV29-1 to TRBJ1-1; 8 central nucleotides agree with TRBD1. Germline trimming: 6 bases from V, 1 base from J; junction bases outside gene matches: 4. Including cysteine and phenylalanine, the CDR3 has 13 amino acids. Only the CDR3 region is kept as DNA, spanning 39 bases read in frame from base 1. In the germline V gene, CDR1 corresponds to SQVTM and CDR2 to ANQGSEA.